This T cell receptor beta chain was sequenced during a study of blood T cell repertoires in COVID-19. Turning to the study itself: T cells, B-cell-depleted T cells, or PBMCs supplied cDNA or gDNA.

The CDR3 totals 15 residues. V lost 4 bases to trimming and J lost 1 base, with 14 bases between them. Germline loops: CDR1 MNHEY, CDR2 SVGAGI. Only in-frame clones appear in the TCRdb table, and some are missing; sequencing was by immunoSEQ multiplex PCR. The table has approximately 280,000 clones, 85% to 90% seen once; the top ten hold approximately 4.2%. Sequencing was done on a sample of peripheral blood. The sequence derives from a man aged 40-49 years with acute or convalescent COVID-19. The chain has TRBV6-5 and TRBJ2-7; weak D call: TRBD1 (5 bases). CDR3 bases: TGTGCCAGCAGTTTCGGCAGGGTAGGATCCTACGAGCAGTACTTC. It yields the protein CASSFGRVGSYEQYF.